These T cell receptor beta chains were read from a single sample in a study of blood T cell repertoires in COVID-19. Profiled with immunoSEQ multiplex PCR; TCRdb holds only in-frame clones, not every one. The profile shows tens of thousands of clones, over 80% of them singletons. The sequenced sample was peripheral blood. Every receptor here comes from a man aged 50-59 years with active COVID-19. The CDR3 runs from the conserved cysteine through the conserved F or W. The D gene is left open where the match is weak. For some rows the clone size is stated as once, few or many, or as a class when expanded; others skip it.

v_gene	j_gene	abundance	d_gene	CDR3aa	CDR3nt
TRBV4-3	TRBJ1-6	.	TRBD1	CASSQAPGQGNSPLHF	TGCGCCAGCAGCCAAGCCCCGGGACAGGGTAATTCACCCCTCCACTTT
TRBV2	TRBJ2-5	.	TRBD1	CASRKPGGETQYF	TGTGCCAGCAGAAAACCAGGGGGAGAGACCCAGTACTTC
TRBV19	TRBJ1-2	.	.	CASSPPWGVVRGYTF	TGTGCCAGTAGTCCGCCTTGGGGGGTCGTCCGTGGCTACACCTTC
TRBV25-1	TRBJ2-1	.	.	CASSEGQRSSYNEQFF	TGTGCCAGCAGTGAAGGGCAGCGGTCCTCCTACAATGAGCAGTTCTTC
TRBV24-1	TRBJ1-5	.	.	CATSGTGVNQPQHF	TGTGCCACCAGCGGGACGGGGGTCAATCAGCCCCAGCATTTT
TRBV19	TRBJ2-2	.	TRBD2	CASSILAGVDFRSPGELFF	TGTGCCAGTAGTATTCTAGCGGGAGTTGATTTCCGAAGCCCCGGGGAGCTGTTTTTT
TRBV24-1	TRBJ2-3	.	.	CATSLGPQTRVITDTQYF	TGTGCCACCAGTCTCGGCCCGCAAACCAGGGTGATCACAGATACGCAGTATTTT
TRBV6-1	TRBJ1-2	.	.	CASSEGMRRGINYGYTF	TGTGCCAGCAGTGAAGGAATGCGGCGGGGGATTAACTATGGCTACACCTTC
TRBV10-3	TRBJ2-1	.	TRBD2	CAISSGLWGSEQFF	TGTGCCATCAGCTCGGGACTATGGGGGAGTGAGCAGTTCTTC
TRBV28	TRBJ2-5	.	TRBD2	CASSLWISGGEETQYF	TGTGCCAGCAGTTTATGGATTAGCGGGGGGGAAGAGACCCAGTACTTC
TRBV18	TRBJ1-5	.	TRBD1	CASSSLDRGQGQPQHF	TGTGCCAGCTCGTCCCTTGACAGGGGACAAGGTCAGCCCCAGCATTTT
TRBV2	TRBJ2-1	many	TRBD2	CASIRLTGGVDNEQFF	TGTGCCAGCATCAGACTAACGGGGGGAGTTGACAATGAGCAGTTCTTC
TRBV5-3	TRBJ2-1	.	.	CARSLKDGRRSYNEQFF	TGTGCCAGAAGCTTGAAGGATGGGAGGAGGTCCTACAATGAGCAGTTCTTC
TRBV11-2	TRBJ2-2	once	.	CASSLGVIGELFF	TGTGCCAGCAGCTTAGGCGTGATCGGGGAGCTGTTTTTT
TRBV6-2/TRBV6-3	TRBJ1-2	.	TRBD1	CASSLGTAVGYTF	TGTGCCAGCAGCCTCGGGACAGCCGTGGGCTACACCTTC
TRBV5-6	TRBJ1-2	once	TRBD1	CASSPDRAYRYTF	TGTGCCAGCAGCCCTGACAGGGCTTATCGCTACACCTTC
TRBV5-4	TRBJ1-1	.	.	CAWWWGDRAFF	TGTGCCTGGTGGTGGGGGGATAGGGCTTTCTTT
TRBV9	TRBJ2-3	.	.	CASSVDQGSDTQYF	TGTGCCAGCAGCGTAGACCAGGGGTCAGATACGCAGTATTTT
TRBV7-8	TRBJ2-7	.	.	CASSPDRRYEQYF	TGTGCCAGCAGCCCCGACAGGCGATACGAGCAGTACTTC
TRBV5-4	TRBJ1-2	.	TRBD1	CASSKDRANYGYTF	TGTGCCAGCAGCAAGGACAGGGCTAACTATGGCTACACCTTC
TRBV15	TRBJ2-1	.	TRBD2	CATSRDPGTSAQNEQFF	TGTGCCACCAGCAGAGATCCTGGGACTAGCGCTCAGAATGAGCAGTTCTTC
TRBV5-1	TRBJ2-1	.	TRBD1	CASSLGGTDINEQFF	TGCGCCAGCAGCTTGGGAGGGACAGACATCAATGAGCAGTTCTTC
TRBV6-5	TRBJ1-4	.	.	CASRFLGQSEKLFF	TGTGCCAGCAGATTCCTTGGACAGTCTGAAAAACTGTTTTTT
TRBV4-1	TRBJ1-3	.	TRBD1	CASSSDVQGARGNTIYF	TGCGCCAGCAGCTCCGACGTACAGGGGGCACGTGGAAACACCATATATTTT
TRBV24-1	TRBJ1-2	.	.	CATSSQGLGGYTF	TGTGCCACCAGTAGCCAGGGCCTCGGTGGCTACACCTTC
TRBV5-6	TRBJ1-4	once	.	CASSTRRGEYEKLFF	TGTGCCAGCAGCACGCGACGGGGAGAATATGAAAAACTGTTTTTT
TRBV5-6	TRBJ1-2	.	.	CASSLGTNYGYTF	TGTGCCAGCAGCTTGGGCACAAACTATGGCTACACCTTC
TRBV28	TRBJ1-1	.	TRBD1	CASTYLGQGIRYTEAFF	TGTGCCAGCACCTATTTGGGACAGGGGATTCGGTACACTGAAGCTTTCTTT
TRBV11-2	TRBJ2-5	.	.	CASSLTGRETQYF	TGTGCCAGCAGCTTGACGGGAAGGGAGACCCAGTACTTC
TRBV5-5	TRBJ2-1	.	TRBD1	CASSLRQGSYNEQFF	TGTGCCAGCAGCTTGAGACAGGGGTCCTACAATGAGCAGTTCTTC
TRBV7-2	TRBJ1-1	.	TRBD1	CASSSFYRGSEAFF	TGTGCCAGCAGCTCTTTTTACAGGGGAAGTGAAGCTTTCTTT
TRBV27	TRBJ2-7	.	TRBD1	CASSYRDRGLSGPYEQYF	TGTGCCAGCAGTTACCGGGACAGGGGGCTCTCGGGCCCCTACGAGCAGTACTTC
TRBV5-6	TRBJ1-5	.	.	CASSLVDQPQHF	TGTGCCAGCAGCTTGGTCGATCAGCCCCAGCATTTT
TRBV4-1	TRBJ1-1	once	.	CASSQLFTEIMNTEAFF	TGCGCCAGCAGCCAGTTATTTACAGAAATAATGAACACTGAAGCTTTCTTT
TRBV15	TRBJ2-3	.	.	CATSRDMDTQYF	TGTGCCACCAGCAGAGATATGGATACGCAGTATTTT
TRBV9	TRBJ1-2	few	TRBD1	CASSVGTGNYGYTF	TGTGCCAGCAGCGTAGGGACAGGCAACTATGGCTACACCTTC
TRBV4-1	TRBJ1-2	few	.	CASSQVRGALYGYTF	TGCGCCAGCAGCCAAGTAAGGGGCGCCCTCTATGGCTACACCTTC
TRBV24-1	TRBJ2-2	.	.	CATSDSLSLTGELFF	TGTGCCACCAGTGATTCCCTGAGTCTCACCGGGGAGCTGTTTTTT